Listed below are T cell receptor beta chains from one sample, sequenced in a study of T cells in Graves' hyperthyroidism and ophthalmopathy. Using its own MiXCR run on the multiplex PCR reads, TCRdb lists one record per CDR3 protein. The table shows 490,000 or so distinct CDR3 sequences, with about 20% occurring only once. The sequenced sample consisted of blood. These receptors all come from a woman in her 70s with Graves' ophthalmopathy. The CDR3 runs from the conserved cysteine through the conserved F or W. The order of the fields is J gene, V gene, clone size, D gene, CDR3 protein, CDR3 DNA. D genes are given only for firm matches. Some rows mark clone size as missing; the rest say once, few, many or name a class of expanded clone.

j_gene: TRBJ2-1; v_gene: TRBV2; abundance: few; d_gene: .; CDR3aa: CASSEGLLAYEQFF; CDR3nt: TGTGCCAGCAGTGAAGGGTTACTAGCATATGAGCAGTTCTTC
j_gene: TRBJ1-5; v_gene: TRBV19; abundance: .; d_gene: TRBD1; CDR3aa: CAKPSSGTGLSQPQHF; CDR3nt: TGTGCCAAACCCTCCTCGGGGACAGGGTTAAGTCAGCCCCAGCATTTT
j_gene: TRBJ1-1; v_gene: TRBV3-1; abundance: few; d_gene: .; CDR3aa: CASSLQGSEAFF; CDR3nt: TGTGCCAGCAGCCTACAGGGTTCCGAAGCTTTCTTT
j_gene: TRBJ1-3; v_gene: TRBV7-2; abundance: .; d_gene: .; CDR3aa: CASSLKSGPGNTIYF; CDR3nt: TGTGCCAGCAGCTTGAAGTCAGGACCAGGAAACACCATATATTTT
j_gene: TRBJ2-6; v_gene: TRBV19; abundance: .; d_gene: .; CDR3aa: CASSIGTRSGANVLTF; CDR3nt: TGTGCCAGTAGTATCGGGACGCGCTCTGGGGCCAACGTCCTGACTTTC
j_gene: TRBJ1-4; v_gene: TRBV6-1; abundance: few; d_gene: .; CDR3aa: CASSSLVIHNEKLFF; CDR3nt: TGTGCCAGCAGTTCGCTAGTGATACATAATGAAAAACTGTTTTTT
j_gene: TRBJ1-1; v_gene: TRBV18; abundance: .; d_gene: .; CDR3aa: CASSPQNTMNTEAFF; CDR3nt: TGTGCCAGCTCACCACAGAACACCATGAACACTGAAGCTTTCTTT
j_gene: TRBJ2-1; v_gene: TRBV12-3/TRBV12-4; abundance: many; d_gene: TRBD2; CDR3aa: CASSPPGLAGVNEQFF; CDR3nt: TGTGCCAGCAGTCCCCCCGGACTAGCGGGAGTCAATGAGCAGTTCTTC
j_gene: TRBJ1-2; v_gene: TRBV7-3; abundance: few; d_gene: TRBD1; CDR3aa: CASSLYPAGGGYGYTF; CDR3nt: TGTGCCAGCAGCTTATACCCCGCAGGGGGCGGCTATGGCTACACCTTC
j_gene: TRBJ2-4; v_gene: TRBV30; abundance: few; d_gene: .; CDR3aa: CAWSVEGTAKNIQYF; CDR3nt: TGTGCCTGGAGTGTAGAGGGGACAGCCAAAAACATTCAGTACTTC
j_gene: TRBJ1-1; v_gene: TRBV10-2; abundance: many; d_gene: .; CDR3aa: CASNGDTPNTEAFF; CDR3nt: TGCGCCAGCAACGGGGACACCCCGAACACTGAAGCTTTCTTT
j_gene: TRBJ1-2; v_gene: TRBV5-1; abundance: few; d_gene: .; CDR3aa: CASSAGRFVYGYTF; CDR3nt: TGCGCCAGCAGCGCAGGTCGCTTCGTCTATGGCTACACCTTC
j_gene: TRBJ1-3; v_gene: TRBV12-3/TRBV12-4; abundance: .; d_gene: .; CDR3aa: CASSLEGIPSSGNTIYF; CDR3nt: TGTGCCAGCAGTTTAGAGGGGATCCCGAGCTCTGGAAACACCATATATTTT
j_gene: TRBJ2-1; v_gene: TRBV20-1; abundance: .; d_gene: .; CDR3aa: CSARDHANSSYNEQFF; CDR3nt: TGCAGTGCTAGAGATCATGCGAACAGCTCCTACAATGAGCAGTTCTTC
j_gene: TRBJ2-1; v_gene: TRBV11-2; abundance: once; d_gene: TRBD2; CDR3aa: CASSLRAWTSGRNEQFF; CDR3nt: TGTGCCAGCAGCTTGAGAGCTTGGACTAGCGGGAGGAATGAGCAGTTCTTC
j_gene: TRBJ2-3; v_gene: TRBV5-6; abundance: few; d_gene: TRBD1; CDR3aa: CASSFDRGPTDTQYF; CDR3nt: TGTGCCAGCAGCTTCGACAGGGGTCCGACAGATACGCAGTATTTT
j_gene: TRBJ2-1; v_gene: TRBV4-1; abundance: .; d_gene: .; CDR3aa: CASSQVGGPNNNEQFF; CDR3nt: TGCGCCAGCAGCCAAGTGGGGGGGCCAAACAACAATGAGCAGTTCTTC
j_gene: TRBJ2-2; v_gene: TRBV7-2; abundance: .; d_gene: .; CDR3aa: CASSQIFGTGELFF; CDR3nt: TGTGCCAGCAGCCAGATCTTCGGGACCGGGGAGCTGTTTTTT
j_gene: TRBJ1-5; v_gene: TRBV28; abundance: .; d_gene: .; CDR3aa: CASSSREGGVSNQPQHF; CDR3nt: TGTGCCAGCAGTTCCCGAGAGGGAGGGGTTAGCAATCAGCCCCAGCATTTT